The clone carrying this T cell receptor (beta chain) was counted a single time. The data stem from a study of blood T cell repertoires in COVID-19. Study at large: Both acute and convalescent COVID-19 samples were obtained from the United States, Italy and Spain. Nucleic acid was either cDNA or gDNA, and it came from T cells, B-cell-depleted T cells, or PBMCs.

In the authors' methods: It was from reference gene primer amplification that nucleated cell counts were estimated. The data were produced by immunoSEQ multiplex PCR, yet TCRdb's version contains in-frame clones alone and is incomplete. The DNA gave D and trimming, while V, J and clone size come from that table. The profile shows a few hundred thousand clones, about 85% of them singletons. Losses at the gene ends were 2 bases for V and 2 bases for J; bases not matched to a gene: 9. From germline, CDR1 is LGHDT and CDR2 YNNKEL (reference sequence). The CDR3 is made up of 17 amino acids. This receptor was taken from a woman aged 18 to 35 with acute or convalescent COVID-19. Sequencing was carried out using peripheral blood. The J gene is TRBJ2-5, the V gene TRBV3-1 (or the pseudogene TRBV3-2); 9 bases fit TRBD2. The CDR3 protein is CASSQLQTSGQQETQYF. The CDR3 DNA reads TGTGCCAGCAGCCAACTCCAGACTAGCGGTCAGCAAGAGACCCAGTACTTC.